The following is a TCR beta chain sequence with its context. Its target is unknown. Resections took place in Japan or China from about 2014 to 2018. The data are from a study of immune evolution from preneoplasia to lung adenocarcinoma. Only in-frame clones appear in the TCRdb table, and some are missing; sequencing was by immunoSEQ multiplex PCR. The table has some 6,500 clones, 75% to 80% seen once; the top ten hold about 8.3%. Whole-study findings and limits: Later-stage lesions seemingly showed higher T cell density and diversity than normal lung. Top clone share appeared to fall from AAH through AIS, MIA, adenocarcinoma. T cell clonality was higher in KRAS-mutant than EGFR-mutant or wild-type nodules.

The V end lost 0 bases, the J end lost 3 bases, and 11 bases lay between the germline ends. The V gene's germline CDR1 is MGHRA and CDR2 YSYEKL. This CDR3 has 15 amino acids. The origin of this receptor is a donor at least 70 years old with lung adenocarcinoma. The sample taken for sequencing was FFPE lung adenocarcinoma in situ tissue. V is TRBV4-1 and J is TRBJ1-2; no clear D gene. CDR3 nucleotide sequence: TGCGCCAGCAGCCAAGAAATGGTGATAGACTATGGCTACACCTTC. Translated, it gives CASSQEMVIDYGYTF.